The following is a T cell receptor beta chain sequence with its context. Sequencing was performed with immunoSEQ multiplex PCR; in TCRdb, only in-frame clones are kept and a portion is missing. The data show over 70,000 clones, with 85% to 90% seen just once and 4% to 5.5% held by the top ten. Germline lookup yields CDR1 SGDLS and CDR2 YYNGEE. The CDR3 loop spans 13 amino acids. V trimming: 2 bases; J trimming: 6 bases; junction bases outside the gene matches: 3. This entry belongs to a study of blood T cell repertoires in COVID-19. The clonotype originates from a man older than 75 with acute or convalescent COVID-19. This chain joins TRBV9 and TRBJ2-7; TRBD1 matches 9 bases. What was sequenced was peripheral blood. CDR3 loop: CASSVQQGAEQYF. Written as DNA, the CDR3 is TGTGCCAGCAGCGTCCAACAGGGGGCCGAGCAGTACTTC.